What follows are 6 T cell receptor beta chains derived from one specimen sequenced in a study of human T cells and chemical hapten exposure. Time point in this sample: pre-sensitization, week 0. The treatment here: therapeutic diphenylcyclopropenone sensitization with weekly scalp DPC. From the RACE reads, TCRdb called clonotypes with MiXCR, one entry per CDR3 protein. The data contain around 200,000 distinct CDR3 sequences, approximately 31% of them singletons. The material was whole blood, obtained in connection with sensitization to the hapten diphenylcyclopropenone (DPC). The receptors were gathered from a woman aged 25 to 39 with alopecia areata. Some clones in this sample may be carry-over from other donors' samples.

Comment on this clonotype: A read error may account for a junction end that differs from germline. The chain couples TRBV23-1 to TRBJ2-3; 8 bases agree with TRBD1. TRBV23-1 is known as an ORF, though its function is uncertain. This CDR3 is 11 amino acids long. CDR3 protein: CASSPTGQDVF. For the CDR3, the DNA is TGCGCCAGCAGTCCCACGGGACAGGACGTTTTT.

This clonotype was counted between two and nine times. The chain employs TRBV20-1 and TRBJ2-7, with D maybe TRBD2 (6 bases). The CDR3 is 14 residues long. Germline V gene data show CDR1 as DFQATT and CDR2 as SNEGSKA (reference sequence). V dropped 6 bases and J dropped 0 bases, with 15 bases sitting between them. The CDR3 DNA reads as TGCAGTGCCACCGGGACTGGGAACTCCTACGAGCAGTACTTC. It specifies CSATGTGNSYEQYF.

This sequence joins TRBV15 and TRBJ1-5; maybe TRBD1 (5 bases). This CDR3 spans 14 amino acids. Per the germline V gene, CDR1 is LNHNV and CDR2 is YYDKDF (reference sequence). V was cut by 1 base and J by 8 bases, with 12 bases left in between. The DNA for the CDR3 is TGTGCCACCAGCAGAGGGGGACGATCAGAGCCCCAGCATTTT. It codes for CATSRGGRSEPQHF. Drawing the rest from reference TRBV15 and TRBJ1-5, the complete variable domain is DAMVIQNPRYQVTQFGKPVTLSCSQTLNHNVMYWYQQKSSQAPKLLFHYYDKDFNNEADTPDNFQSRRPNTSFCFLDIRSPGLGDTAMYLCATSRGGRSEPQHFGDGTRLSIL.

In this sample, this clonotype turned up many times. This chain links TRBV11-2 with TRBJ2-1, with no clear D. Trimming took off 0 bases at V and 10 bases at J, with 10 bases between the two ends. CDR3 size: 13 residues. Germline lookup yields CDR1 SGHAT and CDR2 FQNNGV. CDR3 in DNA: TGTGCCAGCAGCTTAGAGTCGTGGGGAGAGCAGTTCTTC. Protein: CASSLESWGEQFF.

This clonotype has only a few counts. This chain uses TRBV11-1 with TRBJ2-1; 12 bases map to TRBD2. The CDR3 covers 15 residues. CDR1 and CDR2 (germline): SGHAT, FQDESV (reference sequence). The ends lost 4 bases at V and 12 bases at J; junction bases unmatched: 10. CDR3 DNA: TGTGCCAGCAGCTCCAACGGACTAGCGGGGCATGGGCAGTTCTTC. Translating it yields CASSSNGLAGHGQFF.

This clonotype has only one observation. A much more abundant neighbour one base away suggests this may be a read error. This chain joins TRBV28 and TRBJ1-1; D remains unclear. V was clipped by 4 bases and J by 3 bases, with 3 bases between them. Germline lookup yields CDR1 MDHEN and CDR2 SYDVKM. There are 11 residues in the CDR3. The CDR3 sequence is CASSWDTEAFF. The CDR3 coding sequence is TGTGCCAGCAGTTGGGACACTGAAGCTTTCTTT. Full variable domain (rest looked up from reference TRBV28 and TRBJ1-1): DVKVTQSSRYLVKRTGEKVFLECVQDMDHENMFWYRQDPGLGLRLIYFSYDVKMKEKGDIPEGYSVSREKKERFSLILESASTNQTSMYLCASSWDTEAFFGQGTRLTVV.